This passage covers 14 T cell receptor beta chains from one sample sequenced in a study of T cell repertoires in cytomegalovirus infection. Using its own MiXCR run on the reads, TCRdb lists one record per CDR3 protein. Of roughly 250,000 distinct CDR3 sequences in the sample, 22% were seen once. Input material: CD8+ T cells from PBMCs. Every receptor here comes from a human donor in good health (CMV status not recorded). Some clones in this sample may be carry-over from other donors' samples.

This chain uses TRBV7-8 with TRBJ2-7; possible D gene TRBD2, 5 bases. This CDR3 region has 15 residues. V was cut by 4 bases and J by 1 base, with 14 bases left in between. CDR1 and CDR2 (germline): SGHVS, FQNEAQ. The CDR3 nucleotides read TGTGCCAGCAGCTCTGGACGGGGAATATCCTACGAGCAGTACTTC. Its translation: CASSSGRGISYEQYF.

This sequence joins TRBV2 and TRBJ1-2; D gene uncertain. The CDR3 runs to 16 residues. Germline CDR1 reads SNHLY; CDR2 reads FYNNEI. V was clipped by 0 bases and J by 2 bases, with 13 bases between them. CDR3 coding DNA: TGTGCCAGCAGTGAAGCAGCCTCGGACCCAAACTATGGCTACACCTTC. Its translation is CASSEAASDPNYGYTF.

This clonotype turned up a few times. The chain combines TRBV29-1 with TRBJ2-3; no clear D gene. The CDR3 loop spans 17 amino acids. The V end was cut by 3 bases, the J end by 0 bases, with 19 bases between. The germline gives CDR1 SQVTM, CDR2 ANQGSEA. CDR3 loop: CSVDWVILTASTDTQYF. DNA of the CDR3: TGCAGCGTTGATTGGGTCATCTTAACGGCTAGCACAGATACGCAGTATTTT.

The V and J genes are TRBV7-9 and TRBJ1-1; the D gene is possibly TRBD1 (6 bases). V lost 3 bases to trimming and J lost 3 bases, with 11 bases between them. The CDR3 covers 14 residues. Germline V gives CDR1 SEHNR, CDR2 FQNEAQ (reference sequence). This CDR3 is CASSFRQEDTEAFF. DNA of the CDR3: TGTGCCAGCAGCTTCCGACAGGAGGACACTGAAGCTTTCTTT.

The chain links TRBV7-3 to TRBJ2-3, with D hard to call. Per germline, CDR1 SGHTA and CDR2 FQGTGA. V was clipped by 5 bases and J by 4 bases, with 10 bases between them. This CDR3 spans 13 amino acids. The CDR3 loop is CASSPIGSDTQYF. Written as DNA, the CDR3 is TGTGCCAGCAGCCCCATCGGGTCAGATACGCAGTATTTT. The full variable domain, with the rest looked up from reference TRBV7-3 and TRBJ2-3, is GAGVSQTPSNKVTEKGKYVELRCDPISGHTALYWYRQSLGQGPEFLIYFQGTGAADDSGLPNDRFFAVRPEGSVSTLKIQRTERGDSAVYLCASSPIGSDTQYFGPGTRLTVL.

This rearrangement joins TRBV7-9 to TRBJ1-6; unclear D gene. Germline V gives CDR1 SEHNR, CDR2 FQNEAQ (reference sequence). The CDR3 is made up of 14 amino acids. Trimming removed 4 bases at V and 10 bases at J, with 14 bases between. The CDR3 loop is CASSSVGPESPLHF. CDR3 sequence (DNA): TGTGCCAGCAGCTCCGTCGGCCCGGAGTCACCCCTCCACTTT.

The gene calls are TRBV28 and TRBJ2-6; D possibly matches TRBD1 or TRBD2 (5 bases each). Germline V gene data show CDR1 as MDHEN and CDR2 as SYDVKM. The CDR3 is 14 residues long. The V end lost 5 bases, the J end lost 3 bases, and 8 bases lay between the germline ends. This CDR3 is CASSPGGGANVLTF. CDR3 coding DNA: TGTGCCAGCAGTCCTGGGGGTGGGGCCAACGTCCTGACTTTC.

This rearrangement joins TRBV2 to TRBJ2-3; 10 bases map to TRBD1. There are 17 residues in the CDR3. The ends lost 9 bases at V and 2 bases at J; junction bases unmatched: 14. Germline loops: CDR1 SNHLY, CDR2 FYNNEI. As DNA, the CDR3 is TGTGCCAGTCCTGCAGGCCCGGGACAGGGGTTCACAGATACGCAGTATTTT. It is translated as CASPAGPGQGFTDTQYF.

The chain is built from TRBV2 and TRBJ2-3; D is perhaps TRBD2 (6 bases). The V and J ends lost 3 bases and 0 bases respectively, with 13 bases between them. Germline CDR1 and CDR2: SNHLY and FYNNEI. The CDR3 extends over 16 amino acids. The CDR3 loop is CASSEGGPPSTDTQYF. The CDR3 DNA is TGTGCCAGCAGTGAGGGGGGACCCCCGAGCACAGATACGCAGTATTTT.

In regard to this clonotype: A read error may explain this, as a much larger clone is one base away. The chain has TRBV7-3 and TRBJ2-3; D is ambiguous. This CDR3 is built from 13 residues. From germline, CDR1 is SGHTA and CDR2 FQGTGA. For the CDR3, the DNA is TGTACCAGCAGCTCCTACAGCACAGATACGCAGTATTTT. It specifies CTSSSYSTDTQYF.

This clonotype was found a few times. This CDR3 reads CASSKTSGSFTDTQYF. In DNA form, the CDR3 reads TGCGCCAGCAGCAAGACTAGCGGGAGTTTCACAGATACGCAGTATTTT. The chain couples TRBV5-1 to TRBJ2-3; 12 nucleotides line up with TRBD2. The CDR3 extends over 16 amino acids. V gave up 4 bases and J gave up 2 bases; unmatched junction bases: 5. CDR1 SGHRS and CDR2 YFSETQ come from the germline V gene.

This clonotype was seen ten or more times. The chain is built from TRBV27 and TRBJ1-1; D is uncertain. Germline lookup yields CDR1 MNHEY and CDR2 SMNVEV (reference sequence). CDR3 length: 13 residues. Trimming cost V 5 bases and J 3 bases, with 10 bases left between them. The CDR3 spells CASSHGLYTEAFF. The DNA for the CDR3 is TGTGCCAGCAGTCACGGACTGTACACTGAAGCTTTCTTT.

This rearrangement joins TRBV12-3 or TRBV12-4 to TRBJ2-3; D may be TRBD1 or TRBD2 (6 bases each). This CDR3 comprises 16 residues. V was cut by 3 bases and J by 2 bases, with 15 bases left in between. CDR3: CASSFERGPTTDTQYF. The CDR3 nucleotides are TGTGCCAGCAGTTTCGAACGGGGGCCAACCACAGATACGCAGTATTTT.

The J gene is TRBJ1-4, the V gene TRBV9; D perhaps matches TRBD1 (5 bases). V dropped 3 bases and J dropped 5 bases, with 14 bases sitting between them. Germline V gene data show CDR1 as SGDLS and CDR2 as YYNGEE. The CDR3 is 15 amino acids. This chain's CDR3 is CASSAGGVGNEKLFF. The CDR3 nucleotides read TGTGCCAGCAGCGCCGGGGGAGTGGGGAATGAAAAACTGTTTTTT.